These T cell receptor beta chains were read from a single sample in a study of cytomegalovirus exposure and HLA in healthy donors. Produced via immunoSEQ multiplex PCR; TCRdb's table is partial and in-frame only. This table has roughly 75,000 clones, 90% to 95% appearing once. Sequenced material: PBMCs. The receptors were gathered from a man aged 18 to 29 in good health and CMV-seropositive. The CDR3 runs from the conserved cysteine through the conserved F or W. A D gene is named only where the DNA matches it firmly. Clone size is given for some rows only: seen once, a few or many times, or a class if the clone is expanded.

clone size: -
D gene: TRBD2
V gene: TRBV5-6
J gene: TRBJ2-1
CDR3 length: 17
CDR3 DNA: TGTGCCAGCAGCTTGGCGCGGACTAGCGGTTTATACAATGAGCAGTTCTTC
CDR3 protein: CASSLARTSGLYNEQFF

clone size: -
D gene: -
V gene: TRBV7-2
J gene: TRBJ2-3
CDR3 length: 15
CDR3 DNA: TGTGCCAGCAGCACCCGACAGCACATCTCCGATACGCAGTATTTT
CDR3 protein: CASSTRQHISDTQYF

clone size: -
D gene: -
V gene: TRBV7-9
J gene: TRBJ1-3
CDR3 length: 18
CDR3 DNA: TGTGCCAGCAACGTCCCTTCTTACAGGAGTCGCACCTTAGACACCATATATTTT
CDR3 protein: CASNVPSYRSRTLDTIYF

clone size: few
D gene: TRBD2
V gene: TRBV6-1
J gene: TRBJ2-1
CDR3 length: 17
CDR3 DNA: TGTGCCAGCAGTGAAGTTTTAGCGGGGGGGCCCAGTGAGGAGCAGTTCTTC
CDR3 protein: CASSEVLAGGPSEEQFF

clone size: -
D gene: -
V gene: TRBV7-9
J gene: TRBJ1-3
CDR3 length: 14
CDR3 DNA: TGTGCCAGCACCCCGGAGGGGTCTGGAAACACCATATATTTT
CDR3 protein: CASTPEGSGNTIYF

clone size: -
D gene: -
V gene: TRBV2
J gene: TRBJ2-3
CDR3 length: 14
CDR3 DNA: TGTGCCAGCAGGGTCCCAGGGGCCCCAGATACGCAGTATTTT
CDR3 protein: CASRVPGAPDTQYF

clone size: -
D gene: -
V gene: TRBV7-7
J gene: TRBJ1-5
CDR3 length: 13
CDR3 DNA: TGTGCTAGCAGCTTATCTCTCAATCAGCCCCAGCATTTT
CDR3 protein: CASSLSLNQPQHF

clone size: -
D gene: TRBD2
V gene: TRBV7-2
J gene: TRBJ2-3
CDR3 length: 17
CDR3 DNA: TGTGCCAGCAGCTTACGGCTAGCGGGGGGGCAGGCAGATACGCAGTATTTT
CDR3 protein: CASSLRLAGGQADTQYF

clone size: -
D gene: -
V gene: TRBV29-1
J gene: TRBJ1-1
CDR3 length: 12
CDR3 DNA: TGCAGCGTTGACAGGGAGAACACTGAAGCTTTCTTT
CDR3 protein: CSVDRENTEAFF

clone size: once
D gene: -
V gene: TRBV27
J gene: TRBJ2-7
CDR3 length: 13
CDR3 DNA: TGTGCCAGCTCCAGGGCTGGTGAGTACGAGCAGTACTTC
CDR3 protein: CASSRAGEYEQYF

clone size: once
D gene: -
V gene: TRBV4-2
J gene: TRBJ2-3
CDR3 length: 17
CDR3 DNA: TGTGCCAGCAGCCCGATGCCCCCGCGGGCCCGCACAGATACGCAGTATTTT
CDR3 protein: CASSPMPPRARTDTQYF

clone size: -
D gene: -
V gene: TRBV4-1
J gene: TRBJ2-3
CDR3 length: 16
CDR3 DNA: TGCGCCAGCAGCCAAGAGACAGCGTTGGAAGGGGATACGCAGTATTTT
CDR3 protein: CASSQETALEGDTQYF

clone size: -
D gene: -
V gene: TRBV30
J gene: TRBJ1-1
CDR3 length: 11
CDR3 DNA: TGTGCCTGGAGCACGACAGAGAAAGCTTTCTTT
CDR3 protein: CAWSTTEKAFF

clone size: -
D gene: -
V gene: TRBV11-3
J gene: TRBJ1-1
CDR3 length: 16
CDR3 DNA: TGTGCCAGCAGCACCCGGGCAGCAGGGGTGAACACTGAAGCTTTCTTT
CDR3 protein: CASSTRAAGVNTEAFF

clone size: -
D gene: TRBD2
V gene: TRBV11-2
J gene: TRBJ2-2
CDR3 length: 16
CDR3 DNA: TGTGCCAGCAGCTTACGGAGCGGGGAAAACACCGGGGAGCTGTTTTTT
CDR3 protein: CASSLRSGENTGELFF

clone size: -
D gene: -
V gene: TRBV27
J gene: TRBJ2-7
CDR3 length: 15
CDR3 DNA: TGTGCCAGCAGTTTAGGACAGAACCTCATCTACGAGCAGTACTTC
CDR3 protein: CASSLGQNLIYEQYF

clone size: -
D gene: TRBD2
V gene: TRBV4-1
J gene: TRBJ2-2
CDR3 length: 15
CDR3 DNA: TGCGCCAGCAGCCGAGAGACTAGCGGGGCCGGGGAGCTGTTTTTT
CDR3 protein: CASSRETSGAGELFF

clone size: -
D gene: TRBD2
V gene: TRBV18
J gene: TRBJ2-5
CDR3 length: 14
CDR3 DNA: TGTGCCAGCTCACTGCAGCGGGACCCCCCCACCCAGTACTTC
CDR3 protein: CASSLQRDPPTQYF

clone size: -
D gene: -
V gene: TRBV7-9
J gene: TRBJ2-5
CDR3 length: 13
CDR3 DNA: TGTGCCAGCAGCTTAGTCCCGGTGGAGACCCAGTACTTC
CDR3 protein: CASSLVPVETQYF

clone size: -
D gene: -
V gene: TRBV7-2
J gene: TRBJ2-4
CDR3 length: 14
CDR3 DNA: TGTGCCAGCAGCTTCTGGGAGTTCGCAGGCATTCAGTACTTC
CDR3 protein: CASSFWEFAGIQYF